The source of this T cell receptor (beta chain) is a study of blood T cell repertoires in COVID-19. J lost 9 bases, V lost 4 bases, and 6 bases had no gene match. The germline gives CDR1 LNHDA, CDR2 SQIVND (reference sequence). The CDR3 covers 13 residues. TCRdb's table, derived via immunoSEQ multiplex PCR, lists solely in-frame clones and lacks some. The sample has just under 150,000 clones; around 87% are singletons. This receptor was taken from a woman aged 50 to 60 with active or convalescent COVID-19. The chain has TRBV19 and TRBJ1-2, with 9 bases matching TRBD1. Sequenced: peripheral blood. The CDR3 bases are TGTGCCAGTAGTAAATCCGGACAGGGGCGCTACACCTTC. Amino acids: CASSKSGQGRYTF.